These 29 T cell receptor beta chains share one sample of origin, sequenced in a study of blood T cell repertoires in COVID-19. Some clones are missing from TCRdb's copy, which holds only in-frame ones; the method was immunoSEQ multiplex PCR. The sample holds 300,000 to 400,000 clones; about nine tenths are singletons and the top ten take about 6.7%. The sequenced sample was peripheral blood. Source of these receptors: a woman aged 70-85 years with COVID-19, enrolled during active disease.

The chain is built from TRBV5-1 and TRBJ2-3; D remains ambiguous. The CDR3 runs to 14 residues. V was trimmed by 7 bases and J by 0 bases, leaving 12 bases between them. CDR1 is SGHRS and CDR2 is YFSETQ in the germline V gene. CDR3 region: CASHAGSSTDTQYF. The DNA for the CDR3 is TGCGCCAGCCATGCCGGGTCTAGCACAGATACGCAGTATTTT.

V gene TRBV4-1 combines with J gene TRBJ2-7, with D maybe TRBD1 (6 bases). CDR3 size: 16 residues. The germline V and J ends were trimmed by 4 bases and 3 bases, with 19 bases remaining between them. The germline gives CDR1 MGHRA, CDR2 YSYEKL. The CDR3 DNA is TGCGCCAGCAGCCCGAAACAGGGAATATACGTCTACGAGCAGTACTTC. Translated, it gives CASSPKQGIYVYEQYF.

This sequence joins TRBV28 and TRBJ1-4; TRBD1 matches at 10 bases. The germline V gene has CDR1 MDHEN and CDR2 SYDVKM. V shed 2 bases and J 7 bases; nucleotides not matched to a gene: 7. CDR3 length: 16 amino acids. The CDR3 DNA reads TGTGCCAGCAGTTTACCTCGGACAGGGGGGGGTGAAAAACTGTTTTTT. This sequence encodes CASSLPRTGGGEKLFF.

This clone was detected only once. The chain uses TRBV7-9 and TRBJ2-2, with 9 bases aligning to TRBD1. The junction had 6 bases not matched to a gene; V was cut back by 5 bases and J by 2 bases. CDR3 length: 16 residues. Per the germline V gene, CDR1 is SEHNR and CDR2 is FQNEAQ (reference sequence). The CDR3: CASSPGQGINTGELFF. The DNA for the CDR3 is TGTGCCAGCAGCCCCGGACAGGGGATTAACACCGGGGAGCTGTTTTTT.

The chain joins TRBV24-1 to TRBJ2-2; the D gene is possibly TRBD1 (5 bases). Trimming stripped 5 bases from V and 0 bases from J, with 12 bases between. The germline CDR1 and CDR2 sequences are KGHDR and SFDVKD. The CDR3 has 16 residues. As DNA, the CDR3 is TGTGCCACCAGTGGCCGTAGGGGTGCGAACACCGGGGAGCTGTTTTTT. Translation: CATSGRRGANTGELFF.

This chain uses TRBV7-9 with TRBJ2-2; a possible D gene is TRBD1 (6 bases). This CDR3 spans 15 amino acids. Trimming took 2 bases from V and 6 from J, leaving 13 bases between them. Germline CDR1 reads SEHNR; CDR2 reads FQNEAQ (reference sequence). Here the CDR3 reads CASSLRDAGAGELFF. The CDR3 bases are TGTGCCAGCAGCTTAAGGGATGCAGGGGCCGGGGAGCTGTTTTTT.

V usage is TRBV3-1 (or the pseudogene TRBV3-2) and J usage is TRBJ2-5; a possible D gene is TRBD1 (6 bases). The germline V gene encodes CDR1 LGHDT and CDR2 YNNKEL (reference sequence). Trimming took 4 bases from V and 3 from J, leaving 12 bases between them. The CDR3 extends over 14 amino acids. CDR3 nucleotide sequence: TGTGCCAGCAGCCCACTAGACAGGAAAGAGACCCAGTACTTC. Translating it yields CASSPLDRKETQYF.

This rearrangement joins TRBV11-2 to TRBJ1-1, with D unresolved. Trimming cost V 2 bases and J 1 base, with 17 bases left between them. Germline CDR1 SGHAT, CDR2 FQNNGV. This CDR3 spans 17 amino acids. The CDR3 here is CASSLNLEEGRNTEAFF. The CDR3 DNA is TGTGCCAGCAGCTTAAATCTCGAAGAGGGTCGGAACACTGAAGCTTTCTTT.

This clone was detected once. One end of the junction does not line up with germline, which may come from a read error. The CDR3 sequence: CASSLDGGGPSYEQYF. The DNA for the CDR3 is TGTGCCAGCAGTTTGGACGGGGGGGGCCCCTCCTACGAGCAGTACTTC. The chain is built from TRBV5-6 and TRBJ2-7; 8 bases fit TRBD2. Germline V CDR1 and CDR2: SGHDT, YYEEEE. This CDR3 contains 16 residues.

This clone appeared a few times. The gene calls are TRBV7-2 and TRBJ1-1; 7 bases line up with TRBD1. The CDR3 is made up of 15 amino acids. The V and J ends lost 3 bases and 0 bases, in that order; junction bases with no gene match: 4. The germline V gene has CDR1 SGHTA and CDR2 FQGNSA. The DNA for the CDR3 is TGTGCCAGCAGCTTCGGGACAGCCATGAACACTGAAGCTTTCTTT. Translation: CASSFGTAMNTEAFF.

This clone was found once. The rearrangement links TRBV5-6 to TRBJ1-1; unclear D gene. The V gene's germline CDR1 is SGHDT and CDR2 YYEEEE. The CDR3 is 12 amino acids. The V and J ends lost 0 bases and 5 bases respectively, with 5 bases between them. CDR3 sequence reads: CASSLDTTEAFF. CDR3 DNA: TGTGCCAGCAGCTTGGACACGACTGAAGCTTTCTTT.

The chain joins TRBV12-3 or TRBV12-4 to TRBJ2-5; the D gene is possibly TRBD1 (5 bases). The CDR3 extends over 13 amino acids. V lost 6 bases and J lost 5, with 13 bases in between. The CDR3 here is CASSWGRVETQYF. The CDR3 region has the DNA TGTGCCAGCAGCTGGGGCAGGGTCGAGACCCAGTACTTC.

This chain connects TRBV6-2 or TRBV6-3 to TRBJ2-1; 9 nucleotides match TRBD2. CDR3 length: 17 residues. The V and J ends lost 6 bases and 13 bases, in that order; junction bases with no gene match: 22. CDR1 and CDR2 from the germline V gene are MNHEY and SVGEGT. CDR3 sequence: CASSSETGTSLMAAQFF. CDR3 in DNA: TGTGCCAGCAGCTCCGAAACCGGGACTAGCTTAATGGCGGCACAGTTCTTC.

The chain recombines TRBV19 with TRBJ2-2, with TRBD1 matching 8 bases. The CDR3 runs to 16 residues. J gave up 7 bases and V 7 bases, and 14 bases lay outside the gene matches. Per the germline V gene, CDR1 is LNHDA and CDR2 is SQIVND (reference sequence). CDR3 bases: TGTGCCAGTATTAGATCGGCAGGGGGCGCGGACGGGGAGCTGTTTTTT. Protein sequence: CASIRSAGGADGELFF.

V usage is TRBV18 and J usage is TRBJ1-4; D possibly corresponds to TRBD1 (6 bases). The CDR3 totals 16 residues. Germline CDR1 is KGHSH and CDR2 is LQKENI. V shed 1 base and J shed 5 bases, with 14 bases lying between them. This chain's CDR3 is CASSPLAGDRNEKLFF. Here the CDR3 DNA reads TGTGCCAGCTCACCACTGGCAGGGGATCGGAATGAAAAACTGTTTTTT. The entire variable domain, with the rest obtained from reference TRBV18 and TRBJ1-4, is as follows: NAGVMQNPRHLVRRRGQEARLRCSPMKGHSHVYWYRQLPEEGLKFMVYLQKENIIDESGMPKERFSAEFPKEGPSILRIQQVVRGDSAAYFCASSPLAGDRNEKLFFGSGTQLSVL.

The chain uses TRBV11-2 and TRBJ2-5; perhaps TRBD2 as D (7 bases). The germline V and J ends were trimmed by 0 bases and 4 bases, with 18 bases remaining between them. This CDR3 has 17 residues. The germline gives CDR1 SGHAT, CDR2 FQNNGV. CDR3 protein: CASSLEPGGQGRETQYF. As DNA, the CDR3 is TGTGCCAGCAGCTTAGAGCCGGGGGGCCAGGGGCGAGAGACCCAGTACTTC.

V and J are TRBV2 and TRBJ2-5, with TRBD1 as a possible D gene (6 bases). CDR3 length: 15 residues. V dropped 4 bases and J dropped 4 bases, with 16 bases sitting between them. Germline CDR1 reads SNHLY; CDR2 reads FYNNEI. For the CDR3, the DNA is TGTGCCAGCAGTGTCTGGACAGCCTTTAGAGAGACCCAGTACTTC. Translated: CASSVWTAFRETQYF.

This chain joins TRBV5-1 and TRBJ1-1, with 7 positions matching TRBD1. CDR1 SGHRS and CDR2 YFSETQ come from the germline V gene. The trim removed 0 bases at V and 7 bases at J, leaving 15 bases unmatched. CDR3 length: 17 amino acids. In DNA form, the CDR3 reads TGCGCCAGCAGCTTGGGAACAGCACGACAGGGTAGGAATGAAGCTTTCTTT. This codes for CASSLGTARQGRNEAFF.

This chain connects TRBV27 to TRBJ2-7; 7 bases line up with TRBD1. The CDR3 is 13 amino acids. The V gene's germline CDR1 is MNHEY and CDR2 SMNVEV (reference sequence). Trimming took 7 bases from V and 4 from J; bases not matched to a gene: 7. CDR3 protein: CASMGQSYYEQYF. In DNA form, the CDR3 reads TGTGCCAGCATGGGACAGTCTTATTACGAGCAGTACTTC.

J is TRBJ2-5 and V is TRBV5-1; TRBD2 matches 7 bases. CDR1 is SGHRS and CDR2 is YFSETQ in the germline V gene. The J segment lost 4 bases and the V segment lost 0 bases, leaving 6 bases of the junction unmatched. This CDR3 contains 15 residues. The CDR3 nucleotides are TGCGCCAGCAGCTTGGGTGCCGGGGGGAGAGAGACCCAGTACTTC. Protein sequence: CASSLGAGGRETQYF.

The chain carries TRBV3-1 (or the pseudogene TRBV3-2) and TRBJ2-5; 9 bases are a match to TRBD1. The CDR3 is 14 amino acids. Per the germline V gene, CDR1 is LGHDT and CDR2 is YNNKEL (reference sequence). V dropped 7 bases and J dropped 5; count of bases not matched to a gene: 8. Here the CDR3 reads CASKPGTGIETQYF. CDR3 bases: TGTGCCAGCAAACCCGGGACAGGGATTGAGACCCAGTACTTC.

The chain joins TRBV4-1 to TRBJ2-5; 9 positions match TRBD1. The CDR3 length is 15 residues. V trimming: 7 bases; J trimming: 5 bases; junction bases outside the gene matches: 11. Germline V gives CDR1 MGHRA, CDR2 YSYEKL. The CDR3 DNA reads TGCGCCAGCACCCGGACCGGGACAGGGTCCGAGACCCAGTACTTC. Amino acid sequence: CASTRTGTGSETQYF.

The chain's CDR3 is CASGGGEAFF. CDR3 nucleotides: TGTGCCAGCGGCGGGGGGGAAGCTTTCTTT. The J gene is TRBJ1-1, the V gene TRBV25-1; D perhaps matches TRBD1 (5 bases). V lost 8 bases, J lost 8 bases, and 9 bases lay in between. There are 10 residues in the CDR3. CDR1 is MGHDK and CDR2 is SYGVNS in the germline V gene. Together with reference TRBV25-1 and TRBJ1-1, the CDR3 gives the full variable domain: EADIYQTPRYLVIGTGKKITLECSQTMGHDKMYWYQQDPGMELHLIHYSYGVNSTEKGDLSSESTVSRIRTEHFPLTLESARPSHTSQYLCASGGGEAFFGQGTRLTVV.

The DNA of the CDR3 is TGTGCCAGCGGGGGGGACACTGAAGCTTTCTTT. It is translated as CASGGDTEAFF. This chain uses TRBV5-4 with TRBJ1-1; tentatively, D is TRBD1 (5 bases). The CDR3 is 11 residues long. Per the germline V gene, CDR1 is SGHNT and CDR2 is YYREEE (reference sequence). V lost 7 bases and J lost 3, with 7 bases in between.

The V call is TRBV24-1, the J call TRBJ2-7; D remains ambiguous. V shed 2 bases and J shed 2 bases, with 9 bases lying between them. The CDR3 length is 14 residues. Germline lookup yields CDR1 KGHDR and CDR2 SFDVKD. The CDR3 bases are TGTGCCACCAGTGATTCGGCCAGGACCTACGAGCAGTACTTC. This encodes CATSDSARTYEQYF.

This chain uses TRBV5-1 with TRBJ1-6, with 9 bases aligning to TRBD1. This CDR3 spans 15 amino acids. The ends lost 2 bases at V and 10 bases at J; junction bases unmatched: 7. The germline gives CDR1 SGHRS, CDR2 YFSETQ. CDR3 residues: CASSLSGTGRSPLHF. CDR3 DNA sequence: TGCGCCAGCAGCTTATCCGGGACAGGGCGGTCACCCCTCCACTTT.

The V and J genes are TRBV21-1 and TRBJ1-1. TRBV21-1 is termed a pseudogene. The CDR3 extends over 16 amino acids. CDR3 sequence reads: CASSRKNEVANTEAFF. The CDR3 nucleotides read TGTGCCAGCAGCCGCAAGAATGAGGTCGCGAACACTGAAGCTTTCTTT.

This chain joins TRBV2 and TRBJ1-3, with 11 bases identical to TRBD1. V lost 8 bases to trimming and J lost 6 bases; unmatched junction nucleotides: 0. Germline V gene data show CDR1 as SNHLY and CDR2 as FYNNEI. CDR3 length: 12 residues. CDR3: CASGQGANTIYF. In DNA, the CDR3 is TGTGCCAGCGGACAGGGGGCAAACACCATATATTTT.

The rearrangement joins TRBV6-2 or TRBV6-3 to TRBJ2-1; 9 bases match TRBD1. CDR1 is MNHEY, CDR2 SVGEGT, per germline. V dropped 6 bases and J dropped 8; count of bases not matched to a gene: 5. This CDR3 spans 13 amino acids. CDR3 DNA: TGTGCCAGCAGCTCCGGGACAGGGTATGAGCAGTTCTTC. It specifies CASSSGTGYEQFF.